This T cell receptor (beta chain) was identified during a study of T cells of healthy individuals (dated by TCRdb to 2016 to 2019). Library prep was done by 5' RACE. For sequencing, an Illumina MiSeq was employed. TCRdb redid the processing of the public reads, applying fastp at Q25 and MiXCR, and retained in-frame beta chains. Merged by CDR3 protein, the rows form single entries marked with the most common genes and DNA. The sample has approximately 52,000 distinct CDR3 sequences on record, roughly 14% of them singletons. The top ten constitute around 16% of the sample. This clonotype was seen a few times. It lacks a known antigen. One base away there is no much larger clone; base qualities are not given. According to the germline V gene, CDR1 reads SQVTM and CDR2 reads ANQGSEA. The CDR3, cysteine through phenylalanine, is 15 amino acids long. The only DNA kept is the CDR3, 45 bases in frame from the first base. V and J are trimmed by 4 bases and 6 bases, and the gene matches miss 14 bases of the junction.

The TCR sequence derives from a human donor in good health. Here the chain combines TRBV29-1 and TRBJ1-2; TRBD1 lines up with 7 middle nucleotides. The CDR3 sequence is CSVGTGRVETNGYTF. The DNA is TGCAGCGTTGGGACAGGTCGGGTCGAAACCAATGGCTACACCTTC.